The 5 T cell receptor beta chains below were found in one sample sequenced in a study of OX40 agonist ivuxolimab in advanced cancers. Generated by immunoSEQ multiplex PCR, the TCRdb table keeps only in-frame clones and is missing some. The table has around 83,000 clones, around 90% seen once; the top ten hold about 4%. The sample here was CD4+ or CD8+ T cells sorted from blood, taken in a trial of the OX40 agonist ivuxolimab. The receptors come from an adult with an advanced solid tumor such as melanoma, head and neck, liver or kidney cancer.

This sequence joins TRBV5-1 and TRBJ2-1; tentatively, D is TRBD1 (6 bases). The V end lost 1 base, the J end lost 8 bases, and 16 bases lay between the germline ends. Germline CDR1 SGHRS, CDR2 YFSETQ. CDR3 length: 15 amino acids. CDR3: CASSLSGGAGDEQFF. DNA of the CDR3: TGCGCCAGCAGCTTGTCTGGGGGAGCAGGGGATGAGCAGTTCTTC.

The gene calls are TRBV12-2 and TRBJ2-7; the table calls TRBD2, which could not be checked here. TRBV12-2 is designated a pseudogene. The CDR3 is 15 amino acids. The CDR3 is CASRLFSGSSYEQYF. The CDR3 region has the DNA TGTGCAAGTCGCTTATTCTCGGGGAGCTCCTACGAGCAGTACTTC.

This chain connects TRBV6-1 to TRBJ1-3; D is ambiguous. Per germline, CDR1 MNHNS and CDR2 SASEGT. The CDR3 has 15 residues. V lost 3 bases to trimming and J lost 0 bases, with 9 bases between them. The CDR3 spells CASSEGRSSGNTIYF. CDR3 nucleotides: TGTGCCAGCAGTGAGGGCAGGAGCTCTGGAAACACCATATATTTT.

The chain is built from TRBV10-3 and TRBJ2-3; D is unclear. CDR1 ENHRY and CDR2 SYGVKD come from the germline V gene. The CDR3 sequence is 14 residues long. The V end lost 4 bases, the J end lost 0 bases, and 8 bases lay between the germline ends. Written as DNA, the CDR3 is TGTGCCATCAGTGGAGAAACCAGCACAGATACGCAGTATTTT. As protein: CAISGETSTDTQYF.

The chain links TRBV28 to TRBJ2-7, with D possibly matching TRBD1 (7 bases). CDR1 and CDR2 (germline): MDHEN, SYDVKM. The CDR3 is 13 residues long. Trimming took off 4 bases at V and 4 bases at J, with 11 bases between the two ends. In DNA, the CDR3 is TGTGCCAGCAGTTCGCGGGACAGTTACGAGCAGTACTTC. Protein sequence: CASSSRDSYEQYF.